This T cell receptor beta chain was sequenced for a study of early T cells in non-severe SARS-CoV-2 infection. Attachment of unique molecular identifiers was made to individual cDNA molecules. TCRdb itself ran the 5' RACE reads through MiXCR, one entry per CDR3 protein. Here the sample spans 35,000 to 40,000 distinct CDR3 sequences, 5.8% being singletons. V was clipped by 1 base and J by 7 bases, with 7 bases between them. CDR1 and CDR2 (germline): SGHNT, YYREEE (reference sequence). This CDR3 region has 12 residues. This clonotype was seen ten or more times. The source is an adult who was a healthcare worker with PCR-confirmed SARS-CoV-2 infection or an uninfected control (not recorded which). The source material was whole blood. The chain is built from TRBV5-4 and TRBJ2-3; D gene unclear. In DNA form, the CDR3 reads TGTGCCAGCAGCTTGCAACAAAATACGCAGTATTTT. It yields the protein CASSLQQNTQYF.